One sample yielded the 11 T cell receptor beta chains listed below, sequenced in a study of PD-L1 blockade in urothelial cancer. The time point is: peripheral blood 6 weeks after treatment start. Generated by immunoSEQ multiplex PCR, the TCRdb table keeps only in-frame clones and is missing some. The table has tens of thousands of clones, around 90% seen once. This material consisted of PBMCs, taken around atezolizumab (anti-PD-L1) treatment. These receptors were taken from a man between 65 and 79 years old with urothelial cancer.

The chain has TRBV19 and TRBJ2-1, with TRBD1 as a possible D gene (6 bases). This CDR3 is 11 amino acids long. Germline CDR1 LNHDA, CDR2 SQIVND (reference sequence). V lost 9 bases and J lost 8, with 11 bases in between. CDR3 nucleotides: TGTGCCAGCACACACAGGGATGAGCAGTTCTTC. Its protein is CASTHRDEQFF. Using reference TRBV19 and TRBJ2-1 for the parts outside the CDR3, the full variable domain is DGGITQSPKYLFRKEGQNVTLSCEQNLNHDAMYWYRQDPGQGLRLIYYSQIVNDFQKGDIAEGYSVSREKKESFPLTVTSAQKNPTAFYLCASTHRDEQFFGPGTRLTVL.

The V call is TRBV6-1, the J call TRBJ1-5, with unresolved D. V lost 1 base to trimming and J lost 4 bases, with 8 bases between them. CDR1 and CDR2 from the germline V gene are MNHNS and SASEGT. The CDR3 runs to 14 residues. The chain's CDR3 is CASSEGFQNQPQHF. The CDR3 DNA reads TGTGCCAGCAGTGAAGGTTTCCAGAATCAGCCCCAGCATTTT.

This chain uses TRBV5-4 with TRBJ2-3; 14 bases fit TRBD2. Germline loops: CDR1 SGHNT, CDR2 YYREEE (reference sequence). The CDR3 totals 17 residues. With V trimmed by 3 bases and J by 6 bases, 9 bases remained unmatched. The CDR3 is CASSSGTSGRPPDTQYF. The CDR3 DNA follows: TGTGCCAGCAGCTCCGGGACTAGCGGGAGACCTCCGGATACGCAGTATTTT.

This chain links TRBV19 with TRBJ2-1; 15 bases align to TRBD2. Germline values: CDR1 LNHDA, CDR2 SQIVND (reference sequence). The CDR3 is 20 residues long. The V gene end was trimmed by 2 bases and the J gene end by 2 bases; junction bases not matched to a gene: 10. The CDR3 nucleotides read TGTGCCAGTAGTATACTCGGACTAGCGGGAGGGATAAGCCCCTACAATGAGCAGTTCTTC. This translates into CASSILGLAGGISPYNEQFF.

The CDR3 here is CASSQRPSGSTDTQYF. DNA for the CDR3: TGTGCCAGCAGTCAGCGGCCTAGCGGGAGCACAGATACGCAGTATTTT. The chain has TRBV27 and TRBJ2-3, with 8 bases fitting TRBD2. There are 16 residues in the CDR3. Germline values: CDR1 MNHEY, CDR2 SMNVEV (reference sequence). The V gene end was trimmed by 5 bases and the J gene end by 0 bases; junction bases not matched to a gene: 7.

The sample holds one count of this clone. The V gene is TRBV6-5, the J gene TRBJ2-3; no clear D gene. V lost 5 bases, J lost 6 bases, and 12 bases lay in between. This CDR3 has 13 residues. Germline loops: CDR1 MNHEY, CDR2 SVGAGI. The CDR3 DNA follows: TGTGCCAGCAGTACCTCTGGTCGGGATACGCAGTATTTT. Protein: CASSTSGRDTQYF.

The V and J genes are TRBV18 and TRBJ1-5; TRBD1 matches at 9 bases. The CDR3 consists of 16 residues. V gave up 3 bases and J gave up 6 bases; unmatched junction bases: 9. Germline V lookup: CDR1 KGHSH, CDR2 LQKENI. The CDR3 here is CASSPTSGQGSQPQHF. The CDR3 coding sequence is TGTGCCAGCTCACCTACCTCGGGACAGGGAAGTCAGCCCCAGCATTTT.

The chain links TRBV4-1 to TRBJ2-3, with TRBD1 matching 10 bases. CDR3 size: 15 residues. Germline values: CDR1 MGHRA, CDR2 YSYEKL. After removal of 2 bases from V and 5 bases from J, the junction contained 4 bases not matched to a gene. CDR3 sequence reads: CASSQLRTGGDTQYF. The DNA for the CDR3 is TGCGCCAGCAGCCAACTTAGGACAGGGGGAGATACGCAGTATTTT.

This clone has more than one count but fewer than ten. The chain combines TRBV11-2 with TRBJ2-2, with TRBD2 as a possible D gene (7 bases). Germline CDR1 and CDR2: SGHAT and FQNNGV. The CDR3 runs 14 residues. The V end lost 1 base, the J end lost 7 bases, and 10 bases lay between the germline ends. In DNA, the CDR3 is TGTGCCAGCAGCTTAGTCGGGGGGCGCGGGGAGCTGTTTTTT. Translating gives CASSLVGGRGELFF.

J is TRBJ2-2 and V is TRBV4-1, with 11 positions matching TRBD2. V lost 5 bases, J lost 6 bases, and 11 bases stayed unmatched. The CDR3 is 17 residues long. Looked up from germline, CDR1 is MGHRA and CDR2 is YSYEKL. CDR3 DNA sequence: TGCGCCAGCAGCTCGGGACTAGCGGTAAACTTCCCCGGGGAGCTGTTTTTT. Translated: CASSSGLAVNFPGELFF.

The CDR3 DNA sequence: TGCGCCAGCAGCTCAACAGGGGGTAATCAGCCCCAGCATTTT. This translates into CASSSTGGNQPQHF. The gene calls are TRBV5-1 and TRBJ1-5; 8 positions agree with TRBD1. CDR1 is SGHRS and CDR2 is YFSETQ in the germline V gene. This CDR3 spans 14 amino acids. V was pared by 3 bases and J by 4 bases, with 3 bases of the junction left unmatched.